This passage covers 18 T cell receptor beta chains from one sample sequenced in a study of HIV-infected patients and healthy controls. Alpha and beta constant-region primers primed reverse transcription of around 550 ng RNA. Each of the alpha and beta chains got its own library through chain-specific third strand synthesis with indices. One entry per CDR3 protein, called by TCRdb with MiXCR from the 5' RACE reads. Here the sample spans more than 9,000 distinct CDR3 sequences, 8% to 9.5% being singletons. Whole blood was used without fractionation, so all unsorted peripheral T cells were included. The starting material was blood, obtained before antiretroviral therapy. The source is an adult with HIV infection. The donor label of this sample is uncertain.

This clonotype has only a few counts. V is TRBV7-9 and J is TRBJ2-3, with TRBD2 matching 15 bases. The CDR3 sequence is 18 residues long. Germline CDR1 and CDR2: SEHNR and FQNEAQ (reference sequence). The V segment lost 5 bases and the J segment 2 bases; nucleotides outside the gene matches: 8. The CDR3 sequence: CASSEGTSGGRATDTQYF. The CDR3 DNA is TGTGCCAGCAGCGAAGGGACTAGCGGGGGGAGGGCCACAGATACGCAGTATTTT.

In its sample, this clonotype was seen many times. The V gene is TRBV29-1, the J gene TRBJ1-2, with a tentative D call TRBD1 (5 bases). Germline V lookup: CDR1 SQVTM, CDR2 ANQGSEA. The length of the CDR3 is 13 residues. V lost 7 bases, J lost 3 bases, and 15 bases lay in between. The CDR3 region has the DNA TGCAGCGCGGTCGGGACGACTGACTATGGCTACACCTTC. This gives the protein CSAVGTTDYGYTF. The variable domain in full, with the rest retrieved from reference TRBV29-1 and TRBJ1-2, is SAVISQKPSRDICQRGTSLTIQCQVDSQVTMMFWYRQQPGQSLTLIATANQGSEATYESGFVIDKFPISRPNLTFSTLTVSNMSPEDSSIYLCSAVGTTDYGYTFGSGTRLTVV.

About this clonotype itself: A junction boundary mismatches the germline segment, possibly from a read error. The rearrangement uses TRBV14 and TRBJ2-2; D is undetermined. The germline CDR1 and CDR2 sequences are SGHDN and FVKESK. CDR3 length equals 13 residues. The CDR3 sequence is CVSSLIETGELFF. CDR3 nucleotide sequence: TGTGTCAGCAGCCTAATAGAGACCGGGGAGCTGTTTTTT.

Concerning this clonotype itself: A much bigger clone sits one base away, suggesting this may be a read error. V is TRBV29-1 and J is TRBJ2-4; tentatively, D is TRBD1 or TRBD2 (6 bases each). Germline V CDR1 and CDR2: SQVTM, ANQGSEA. There are 16 residues in the CDR3. The CDR3 DNA is TGCAGCGTTGGGGGGCCGGGACTGGCAGCCAAAACCATTCAGTACTTC. This translates into CSVGGPGLAAKTIQYF. The full variable domain, in which reference TRBV29-1 and TRBJ2-4 provide the parts outside the CDR3, is SAVISQKPSRDICQRGTSLTIQCQVDSQVTMMFWYRQQPGQSLTLIATANQGSEATYESGFVIDKFPISRPNLTFSTLTVSNMSPEDSSIYLCSVGGPGLAAKTIQYFGAGTRLSVL.

In its sample, this clonotype is medium-sized (0.01 to 0.1%). The J gene is TRBJ1-3, the V gene TRBV7-2, with D possibly TRBD1 on 5 matching bases. The CDR3 has 15 amino acids. V was clipped by 2 bases and J by 4 bases, with 12 bases between them. Germline-derived CDR1 and CDR2 are SGHTA and FQGNSA. The CDR3 loop reads CASSLSGGDGNTIYF. As DNA, the CDR3 is TGTGCCAGCAGCTTATCAGGAGGGGACGGAAACACCATATATTTT.

This clonotype counts as medium-sized (0.01 to 0.1%). V gene TRBV20-1 combines with J gene TRBJ1-2; D is possibly TRBD1 (5 bases). Per germline, CDR1 DFQATT and CDR2 SNEGSKA (reference sequence). The germline V and J ends were trimmed by 3 bases and 6 bases, with 11 bases remaining between them. The CDR3 sequence is 12 residues long. In DNA, the CDR3 is TGCAGTGCTAGGGGTAGGGGCCATGGCTACACCTTC. Translated, it gives CSARGRGHGYTF.

In this sample, this clonotype is medium-sized. The V and J genes are TRBV12-3 or TRBV12-4 and TRBJ1-1, with a possible D match to TRBD1 (5 bases). The V gene lost 2 bases and the J gene lost 7 bases, with 11 bases spanning the gap. This CDR3 region has 13 residues. The CDR3 DNA sequence: TGTGCCAGCAGTTTAACAGGAGGGGTTGAAGCTTTCTTT. This encodes CASSLTGGVEAFF.

This clonotype was picked up many times. The gene calls are TRBV19 and TRBJ2-6; D remains ambiguous. This CDR3 is built from 13 residues. Per germline, CDR1 LNHDA and CDR2 SQIVND (reference sequence). The V end lost 2 bases, the J end lost 1 base, and 0 bases lay between the germline ends. The CDR3 nucleotides read TGTGCCAGTAGTATATCTGGGGCCAACGTCCTGACTTTC. This sequence encodes CASSISGANVLTF.

The table lists this clonotype with many counts. The chain couples TRBV5-1 to TRBJ2-1, with TRBD2 matching 10 bases. CDR3 size: 15 residues. The V and J ends lost 0 bases and 7 bases, in that order; junction bases with no gene match: 4. CDR1 and CDR2 (germline): SGHRS, YFSETQ. The CDR3 sequence: CASSLGASGRNEQFF. The CDR3 DNA sequence: TGCGCCAGCAGCTTGGGCGCTAGCGGGAGAAATGAGCAGTTCTTC.

The sample holds many counts of this clonotype. This chain connects TRBV4-2 to TRBJ1-4; the D gene is possibly TRBD1 (6 bases). Germline V gene data show CDR1 as LGHNA and CDR2 as YNFKEQ. Trimming shortened V by 4 bases and J by 5 bases, and 14 bases separated the two germline ends. This CDR3 region has 15 residues. This CDR3 reads CASSPGQRRNEKLFF. The CDR3 DNA reads as TGTGCCAGCAGCCCCGGACAGCGCCGAAATGAAAAACTGTTTTTT.

This clonotype is medium-sized (0.01 to 0.1%) in the sample. This chain joins TRBV20-1 and TRBJ2-5; tentatively, D is TRBD2 (6 bases). Trimming took 6 bases from V and 2 from J, leaving 16 bases between them. This CDR3 is 14 amino acids long. CDR1 is DFQATT and CDR2 is SNEGSKA in the germline V gene (reference sequence). The CDR3 nucleotides are TGCAGTGCAGTCCCGGGACTTACGCAAGAGACCCAGTACTTC. Encoded protein: CSAVPGLTQETQYF.

This chain links TRBV24-1 with TRBJ2-3; 8 bases fit TRBD2. The CDR3 length is 14 residues. V lost 5 bases and J lost 5; bases outside the gene matches: 5. Germline CDR1 reads KGHDR; CDR2 reads SFDVKD. The CDR3 DNA reads as TGTGCCACCAGTGGAGGCGGGGGGCTAGATACGCAGTATTTT. Translated, it gives CATSGGGGLDTQYF.

This clonotype came up many times. CDR3 sequence: CASSGLPGDTIYF. The CDR3 nucleotides read TGTGCCAGCAGTGGACTTCCCGGGGACACCATATATTTT. The chain carries TRBV2 and TRBJ1-3, with D uncertain. The CDR3 has 13 amino acids. V was trimmed by 4 bases and J by 8 bases, leaving 12 bases between them. Per germline, CDR1 SNHLY and CDR2 FYNNEI.

At least ten counts were recorded for this clonotype. This sequence joins TRBV12-3 or TRBV12-4 and TRBJ1-1; 7 nucleotides match TRBD1. V was clipped by 4 bases and J by 3 bases; unmatched bases: 5. The CDR3 consists of 14 residues. The CDR3 coding sequence is TGTGCCAGCAGTTGGGGAGGGGGCGACACTGAAGCTTTCTTT. Its protein product is CASSWGGGDTEAFF.

In this sample, this clonotype turned up a few times. The chain joins TRBV29-1 to TRBJ2-5, with TRBD1 matching 9 bases. With 2 bases clipped from V and 1 base from J, the junction kept 5 bases outside the gene matches. Germline V gene lookup returns CDR1 SQVTM and CDR2 ANQGSEA. This CDR3 has 15 residues. CDR3 loop: CSVELTGGFQETQYF. The CDR3 DNA reads as TGCAGCGTTGAATTGACAGGGGGGTTCCAAGAGACCCAGTACTTC.

This clonotype has a count of ten or more. The gene calls are TRBV7-8 and TRBJ1-1; 8 bases fit TRBD1. The CDR3 has 18 residues. V shed 5 bases and J 0 bases; nucleotides not matched to a gene: 14. Per germline, CDR1 SGHVS and CDR2 FQNEAQ. The chain's CDR3 is CASSRPRQGKLMNTEAFF. The CDR3 region has the DNA TGTGCCAGCAGCCGGCCCCGACAGGGGAAACTAATGAACACTGAAGCTTTCTTT.

In its sample, this clonotype is medium-sized (0.01 to 0.1%). The chain joins TRBV2 to TRBJ1-1; TRBD1 might be the D (5 bases). Germline CDR1 is SNHLY and CDR2 is FYNNEI. The CDR3 covers 16 residues. V was trimmed by 7 bases and J by 2 bases, leaving 20 bases between them. The CDR3 region is CASNQGRAEENTEAFF. Written as DNA, the CDR3 is TGTGCCAGCAATCAGGGAAGGGCGGAGGAAAACACTGAAGCTTTCTTT.

In this sample, this clonotype turned up many times. The CDR3 spells CASSRQGRTNEKLFF. CDR3 in DNA: TGTGCCAGCAGTCGCCAGGGGCGGACTAATGAAAAACTGTTTTTT. The chain joins TRBV6-5 to TRBJ1-4; D perhaps matches TRBD1 (6 bases). V was shortened by 5 bases and J by 2 bases, with 12 bases between the two germline ends. The length of the CDR3 is 15 residues. The germline CDR1 and CDR2 sequences are MNHEY and SVGAGI.